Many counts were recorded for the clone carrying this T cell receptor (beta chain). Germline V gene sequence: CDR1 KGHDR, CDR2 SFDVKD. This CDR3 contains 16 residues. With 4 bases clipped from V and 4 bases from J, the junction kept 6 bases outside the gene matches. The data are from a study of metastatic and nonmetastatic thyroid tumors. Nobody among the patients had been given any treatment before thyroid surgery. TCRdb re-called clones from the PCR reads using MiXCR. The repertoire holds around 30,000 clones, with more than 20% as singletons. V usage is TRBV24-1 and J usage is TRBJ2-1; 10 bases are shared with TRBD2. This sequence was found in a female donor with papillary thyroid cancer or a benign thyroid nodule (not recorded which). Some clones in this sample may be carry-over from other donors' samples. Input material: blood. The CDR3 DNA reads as TGTGCCACCAGTGACCCCGGGACTAGCGCTTACAATGAGCAGTTCTTC. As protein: CATSDPGTSAYNEQFF.